Each of the 32 T cell receptor beta chains below was sequenced from the same sample in a study of vaccination effects on CD4 cells after COVID-19. ViraFEST assay sequencing came after antigen-specific CD4+ T cells were expanded with viral peptide pools. Investigators separated out CD4+ T cells once around nine days of culture had passed. Nucleocapsid antibody tests were negative, and the vaccine recipients had no prior SARS-CoV-2 infection. These receptors are not linked to any known antigen. Repertoires were generated with immunoSEQ multiplex PCR, while TCRdb's copy carries only in-frame clones and drops some. The sample holds just under 65,000 clones, around three quarters seen once. Here the sequenced sample was CD4+ T cells from PBMCs cultured with HCoV-OC43 spike peptides, taken before COVID-19 vaccination. Regarding subset: HCoV-OC43 spike overlapping peptide pool stimulation. Every receptor here comes from a human donor who received a COVID-19 vaccine.

V and J are TRBV23-1 and TRBJ1-1, with D maybe TRBD1 (6 bases). TRBV23-1 is recorded as an ORF, its role being uncertain. The CDR3 spans 18 residues. V lost 1 base, J lost 4 bases, and 22 bases lay in between. The CDR3 is CASSQWGWGRKGSTEAFF. The CDR3 DNA follows: TGCGCCAGCAGTCAATGGGGCTGGGGGCGTAAGGGTAGCACTGAAGCTTTCTTT.

This chain joins TRBV5-1 and TRBJ1-6; TRBD1 might be the D (5 bases). There are 14 residues in the CDR3. The V end lost 1 base, the J end lost 9 bases, and 11 bases lay between the germline ends. Germline V gene sequence: CDR1 SGHRS, CDR2 YFSETQ. This CDR3 reads CASSLRGEGSPLHF. CDR3 DNA sequence: TGCGCCAGCAGCTTGAGAGGGGAGGGTTCACCCCTCCACTTT.

This chain joins TRBV30 and TRBJ2-7; tentative D call: TRBD2 (5 bases). The CDR3 has 14 residues. The V and J ends lost 0 bases and 6 bases respectively, with 15 bases between them. In germline, CDR1 is GTSNPN, CDR2 SVGIG (reference sequence). The chain's CDR3 is CAWSVRGTWGEQYV. CDR3 in DNA: TGTGCCTGGAGTGTACGGGGTACGTGGGGCGAGCAGTACGTC.

This clone was observed a single time. The chain couples TRBV10-3 to TRBJ2-1; TRBD1 agrees at 7 bases. The CDR3 totals 13 residues. Germline trimming cut 6 bases from V and 5 bases from J; bases unmatched to any gene: 4. CDR1 is ENHRY, CDR2 SYGVKD, per germline. This CDR3 reads CAISNGQDNEQFF. For the CDR3, the DNA is TGTGCCATCAGCAACGGACAGGACAATGAGCAGTTCTTC.

The chain combines TRBV6-5 with TRBJ1-3, with D uncertain. Looked up from germline, CDR1 is MNHEY and CDR2 is SVGAGI. Trimming removed 4 bases from V and 2 bases from J, with 12 bases in between. The CDR3 runs 15 residues. The chain's CDR3 is CASSFSKVAGNTIYF. In DNA form, the CDR3 reads TGTGCCAGCAGTTTCTCTAAAGTAGCTGGAAACACCATATATTTT.

The V gene is TRBV5-1, the J gene TRBJ2-5; no firm D call. Trimming left V 4 bases short and J 2 bases short, with 12 bases between. The CDR3 loop spans 14 amino acids. Germline values: CDR1 SGHRS, CDR2 YFSETQ. The CDR3 sequence is CASSIGPAQETQYF. DNA for the CDR3: TGCGCCAGCAGCATCGGCCCTGCTCAAGAGACCCAGTACTTC.

This clone has a single count. The chain links TRBV15 to TRBJ2-7; unclear D gene. V lost 0 bases and J lost 0, with 9 bases in between. CDR1 and CDR2 (germline): LNHNV, YYDKDF (reference sequence). This CDR3 has 15 amino acids. CDR3 amino acids: CATSREMVSSYEQYV. CDR3 bases: TGTGCCACCAGCAGAGAAATGGTCAGCTCCTACGAGCAGTACGTC.

The chain carries TRBV24-1 and TRBJ2-4; 7 nucleotides agree with TRBD1. The V gene's germline CDR1 is KGHDR and CDR2 SFDVKD. The CDR3 has 16 residues. The V gene end was trimmed by 9 bases and the J gene end by 0 bases; junction bases not matched to a gene: 10. The CDR3 DNA sequence: TGTGCCACCCTAAACGGACAGGAACTAGCCAAAAACATTCAGTACTTC. Its protein is CATLNGQELAKNIQYF.

The gene calls are TRBV6-4 and TRBJ1-1, with 7 positions matching TRBD1. CDR3 size: 14 residues. Germline V lookup: CDR1 MRHNA, CDR2 SNTAGT. Trimming cost V 6 bases and J 5 bases; bases outside gene matches: 9. The CDR3 nucleotides read TGTGCCAGCAGGGAGGTAGAGGGGGCAACTGAAGCTTTCTTT. This encodes CASREVEGATEAFF.

This clone was detected only once. The V gene is TRBV7-8, the J gene TRBJ1-4, with a tentative D call TRBD1 (6 bases). The V gene's germline CDR1 is SGHVS and CDR2 FQNEAQ. CDR3 size: 14 residues. Trimming pared 5 bases from V and 7 bases from J, leaving 14 bases between. The CDR3 is CASSLGGAGEKLFF. The CDR3 coding sequence is TGTGCCAGCAGCCTCGGGGGGGCTGGTGAAAAACTGTTTTTT.

The rearrangement joins TRBV19 to TRBJ1-4; D remains ambiguous. Germline lookup yields CDR1 LNHDA and CDR2 SQIVND (reference sequence). V lost 3 bases and J 8 bases, leaving 13 bases between the germline ends. This CDR3 region has 14 residues. The CDR3 nucleotides are TGTGCCAGTAGTATTCAGCGACTTGAGGAAAAACTGTTTTTT. It is translated as CASSIQRLEEKLFF.

The chain joins TRBV7-3 to TRBJ2-7, with a tentative D call TRBD1 (6 bases). CDR1 and CDR2 (germline): SGHTA, FQGTGA. This CDR3 spans 14 amino acids. Trimming took off 4 bases at V and 3 bases at J, with 13 bases between the two ends. Here the CDR3 reads CASSSWRTDYEQYV. The CDR3 DNA reads as TGTGCCAGCAGCTCCTGGAGGACAGACTACGAGCAGTACGTC.

The rearrangement joins TRBV2 to TRBJ2-5; no clear D gene. There are 11 residues in the CDR3. V shed 5 bases and J shed 9 bases, with 10 bases lying between them. CDR1 SNHLY and CDR2 FYNNEI come from the germline V gene. The CDR3 nucleotides read TGTGCCAGCAGTCCCAGCAATTCCCAGTACTTC. Translated, it gives CASSPSNSQYF.

V is TRBV19 and J is TRBJ1-6, with D possibly TRBD1 on 5 matching bases. Germline V gene data show CDR1 as LNHDA and CDR2 as SQIVND (reference sequence). Trimming stripped 3 bases from V and 10 bases from J, with 16 bases between. This CDR3 contains 15 residues. The CDR3 sequence is CASSITGTLGSPLHF. CDR3 bases: TGTGCCAGTAGTATTACCGGGACCTTAGGGTCACCCCTCCACTTT. The full variable domain, in which reference TRBV19 and TRBJ1-6 provide the parts outside the CDR3, is DGGITQSPKYLFRKEGQNVTLSCEQNLNHDAMYWYRQDPGQGLRLIYYSQIVNDFQKGDIAEGYSVSREKKESFPLTVTSAQKNPTAFYLCASSITGTLGSPLHFGNGTRLTVT.

The chain couples TRBV5-1 to TRBJ2-2, with D hard to call. Trimming removed 2 bases at V and 6 bases at J, with 11 bases between. The CDR3 covers 14 residues. The germline V gene has CDR1 SGHRS and CDR2 YFSETQ. The CDR3 is CASSLLGPPGELFF. CDR3 bases: TGCGCCAGCAGCTTATTAGGGCCCCCCGGGGAGCTGTTTTTT.

The J gene is TRBJ1-4, the V gene TRBV6-6, with 8 positions matching TRBD1. Germline CDR1 reads MNHNY; CDR2 reads SVGAGI (reference sequence). V was clipped by 2 bases and J by 7 bases; unmatched bases: 3. The CDR3 extends over 14 amino acids. The chain's CDR3 is CASSYGQGAEKLFF. The CDR3 DNA reads as TGTGCCAGCAGTTACGGCCAGGGGGCTGAAAAACTGTTTTTT.

The rearrangement joins TRBV14 to TRBJ1-1; D unclear. Trimming shortened V by 4 bases and J by 7 bases, and 16 bases separated the two germline ends. This CDR3 is 14 amino acids long. Per the germline V gene, CDR1 is SGHDN and CDR2 is FVKESK. CDR3 bases: TGTGCCAGCAGCCTCCACCGGGGAAATATTGAAGCTTTCTTT. Its protein product is CASSLHRGNIEAFF. Using reference TRBV14 and TRBJ1-1 for the parts outside the CDR3, the full variable domain is EAGVTQFPSHSVIEKGQTVTLRCDPISGHDNLYWYRRVMGKEIKFLLHFVKESKQDESGMPNNRFLAERTGGTYSTLKVQPAELEDSGVYFCASSLHRGNIEAFFGQGTRLTVV.

The V and J genes are TRBV10-2 and TRBJ2-4; maybe TRBD1 (6 bases). This CDR3 region has 16 residues. Germline V lookup: CDR1 WSHSY, CDR2 SAAADI. Trimming pared 6 bases from V and 1 base from J, leaving 16 bases between. CDR3 amino acids: CASRPQGTGAKNIQYF. The CDR3 nucleotides read TGCGCCAGCAGGCCACAGGGAACTGGGGCCAAAAACATTCAGTACTTC.

CDR3 sequence: CASSHDRGSGELFF. CDR3 nucleotide sequence: TGTGCCAGCAGTCACGACAGGGGGTCCGGGGAGCTGTTTTTT. This chain connects TRBV7-3 to TRBJ2-2; TRBD1 agrees at 9 bases. The CDR3 runs 14 residues. Germline CDR1 and CDR2: SGHTA and FQGTGA. The trim removed 6 bases at V and 6 bases at J, leaving 5 bases unmatched.

The chain couples TRBV5-1 to TRBJ1-6; D uncertain. Trimming shortened V by 4 bases and J by 0 bases, and 11 bases separated the two germline ends. Per the germline V gene, CDR1 is SGHRS and CDR2 is YFSETQ. The CDR3 runs to 16 residues. The CDR3 region has the DNA TGCGCCAGCAGCATTCGGACCCTCTCCTATAATTCACCCCTCCACTTT. Its translation: CASSIRTLSYNSPLHF.

This sequence joins TRBV20-1 and TRBJ1-2; TRBD1 might be the D (5 bases). This CDR3 has 11 amino acids. CDR1 and CDR2 from the germline V gene are DFQATT and SNEGSKA (reference sequence). Trimming took 5 bases from V and 3 from J, leaving 7 bases between them. The CDR3 DNA is TGCAGTGCTTTGACAGACTATGGCTACACCTTC. Protein: CSALTDYGYTF.

V usage is TRBV7-3 and J usage is TRBJ2-1; no firm D call. The length of the CDR3 is 14 residues. Trimming removed 2 bases from V and 7 bases from J, with 12 bases in between. Germline CDR1 is SGHTA and CDR2 is FQGTGA. CDR3 bases: TGTGCCAGCAGCTTAGATGGCCAGTCGAATGAGCAGTTCTTC. Translating it yields CASSLDGQSNEQFF.

The V call is TRBV24-1, the J call TRBJ2-5; perhaps TRBD2 as D (7 bases). Trimming took off 5 bases at V and 4 bases at J, with 19 bases between the two ends. The germline V gene encodes CDR1 KGHDR and CDR2 SFDVKD. The CDR3 runs to 16 residues. The CDR3: CATSASSWGGAETQYF. The CDR3 nucleotides are TGTGCCACCAGTGCCTCCTCCTGGGGGGGGGCAGAGACCCAGTACTTC.

The rearrangement joins TRBV5-1 to TRBJ1-5; D unresolved. Per the germline V gene, CDR1 is SGHRS and CDR2 is YFSETQ. Trimming pared 0 bases from V and 5 bases from J, leaving 9 bases between. CDR3 length: 14 residues. The CDR3 loop reads CASSLGEIDQPQHF. CDR3 DNA: TGCGCCAGCAGCTTGGGGGAGATCGATCAGCCCCAGCATTTT.

This clone has only one observation. This chain uses TRBV7-8 with TRBJ2-3; D possibly matches TRBD1 or TRBD2 (6 bases each). This CDR3 spans 12 amino acids. Germline-derived CDR1 and CDR2 are SGHVS and FQNEAQ. The ends were cut back, 6 bases at V and 11 bases at J, with 15 bases in the middle. The CDR3 coding sequence is TGTGCCAGCAGTCCGGGGGCTCGGAAGCAGTATTTT. This codes for CASSPGARKQYF.

This clone was found a few times. This chain connects TRBV5-1 to TRBJ2-7, with D tentatively TRBD1 (5 bases). The V gene lost 0 bases and the J gene lost 12 bases, with 16 bases spanning the gap. The CDR3 spans 13 residues. The germline V gene has CDR1 SGHRS and CDR2 YFSETQ. CDR3 region: CASSLGPGLGMYV. In DNA form, the CDR3 reads TGCGCCAGCAGCTTGGGTCCAGGGCTTGGTATGTACGTC.

The chain joins TRBV19 to TRBJ2-5; 10 nucleotides line up with TRBD2. This CDR3 region has 14 residues. Germline loops: CDR1 LNHDA, CDR2 SQIVND (reference sequence). J was trimmed by 5 bases and V by 5 bases; bases with no gene match: 5. CDR3 nucleotides: TGTGCCAGTAGTCCCCTAGCGGGGGCTGAGACCCAGTACTTC. As protein: CASSPLAGAETQYF.

This rearrangement joins TRBV19 to TRBJ1-2; D unresolved. The germline V gene has CDR1 LNHDA and CDR2 SQIVND (reference sequence). Deletions cut 3 bases from V and 4 bases from J, with 6 bases between. The CDR3 has 12 residues. CDR3 residues: CASSIASYGYTF. CDR3 coding DNA: TGTGCCAGTAGTATCGCTAGCTATGGCTACACCTTC. Using reference TRBV19 and TRBJ1-2 for the parts outside the CDR3, the full variable domain is DGGITQSPKYLFRKEGQNVTLSCEQNLNHDAMYWYRQDPGQGLRLIYYSQIVNDFQKGDIAEGYSVSREKKESFPLTVTSAQKNPTAFYLCASSIASYGYTFGSGTRLTVV.

This clone came up once. The CDR3 spells CVTGRTGGGQYV. The CDR3 DNA sequence: TGTGTCACAGGGAGGACAGGGGGAGGGCAGTACGTC. This chain connects TRBV6-5 to TRBJ2-7; TRBD1 aligns across 10 bases. CDR1 and CDR2 from the germline V gene are MNHEY and SVGAGI. This CDR3 has 12 amino acids.

This rearrangement joins TRBV29-1 to TRBJ2-5; D is ambiguous. Germline CDR1 reads SQVTM; CDR2 reads ANQGSEA. The V gene lost 3 bases and the J gene lost 3 bases, with 11 bases spanning the gap. This CDR3 is built from 13 residues. CDR3 sequence: CSVDDGYKETQYF. DNA of the CDR3: TGCAGCGTTGACGACGGTTACAAAGAGACCCAGTACTTC.

The sample holds a few counts of this clone. The chain joins TRBV11-2 to TRBJ2-7; possibly TRBD1 for D (5 bases). The CDR3 runs 13 residues. Germline CDR1 is SGHAT and CDR2 is FQNNGV. With 3 bases removed from V and 4 bases from J, the gap between germline ends came to 10 bases. The CDR3 here is CASSLGRVYEQYV. The DNA of the CDR3 is TGTGCCAGCAGCTTGGGCAGGGTATACGAGCAGTACGTC.

V and J are TRBV2 and TRBJ1-6, with D unclear. V lost 2 bases, J lost 7 bases, and 9 bases lay in between. The V gene's germline CDR1 is SNHLY and CDR2 FYNNEI. This CDR3 spans 14 amino acids. The CDR3 sequence is CASSERHGNSPLHF. In DNA, the CDR3 is TGTGCCAGCAGTGAACGCCACGGCAATTCACCCCTCCACTTT.